This entry lists 4 T cell receptor beta chains sequenced from one sample in a study of shared clonotypes between healthy human individuals. This table comes from immunoSEQ multiplex PCR, and its TCRdb copy is limited to in-frame clones, with some not included. Of approximately 600,000 clones listed, 95% are singletons. The naive CD8 subset, CD45RO-negative cells positively selected for CCR7, excluded terminally differentiated effector memory CD45RA+ cells. Sequenced sample: naive CD8+ T cells sorted from blood. The receptors derive from a woman under 40 in good health.

This chain joins TRBV30 and TRBJ2-3; D call uncertain. Trimming removed 0 bases from V and 0 bases from J, with 10 bases in between. Germline V gives CDR1 GTSNPN, CDR2 SVGIG (reference sequence). This CDR3 region has 15 residues. Here the CDR3 DNA reads TGTGCCTGGAGTGTAGGGCGGTCTAGCACAGATACGCAGTATTTT. It is translated as CAWSVGRSSTDTQYF.

The chain joins TRBV7-9 to TRBJ2-5, with D hard to call. The last part of the DNA fits TRBJ2-7 better; the J call may be wrong. Germline V gives CDR1 SEHNR, CDR2 FQNEAQ (reference sequence). There are 11 residues in the CDR3. As DNA, the CDR3 is TGTGCCAGCAGTATTACCTACGAGCAGTACTTC. Its protein is CASSITYEQYF.

The chain uses TRBV6-5 and TRBJ2-5; D might be TRBD2 (5 bases). The DNA end lines up better with TRBJ2-7; the J call may be wrong. Looked up from germline, CDR1 is MNHEY and CDR2 is SVGAGI. The CDR3 is 9 amino acids. The CDR3 DNA reads TGTGCCGCGGGCTACGAGCAGTACTTC. Its protein is CAAGYEQYF.

CDR3 in amino acids: CASNRTPLGTEAFF. The CDR3 DNA follows: TGTGCCAGTAATCGAACCCCCCTGGGGACTGAAGCTTTCTTT. J is TRBJ1-1 and V is TRBV19; no firm D call. From germline, CDR1 is LNHDA and CDR2 SQIVND (reference sequence). The CDR3 runs 14 residues. V was pared by 7 bases and J by 5 bases, with 17 bases between.